The 16 T cell receptor beta chains below come from one sample, sequenced in a study of blood T cell repertoires in COVID-19. TCRdb keeps only in-frame clones here, not all; method: immunoSEQ multiplex PCR. The sample consists of 30,000 to 40,000 clones, approximately 80% of them appearing once. The specimen sequenced was peripheral blood. Source of these receptors: a woman aged 70-85 years with acute or convalescent COVID-19.

The rearrangement uses TRBV5-8 and TRBJ2-5; D is unresolved. Germline V lookup: CDR1 SGHTS, CDR2 YDEGEE. Between the trimmed V and J ends, which lost 0 bases and 6 bases, there was a span of 6 bases. The CDR3 loop spans 12 amino acids. CDR3 sequence reads: CASSLVAKTQYF. The DNA of the CDR3 is TGTGCCAGCAGCTTGGTGGCCAAGACCCAGTACTTC. Based on the CDR3 plus reference TRBV5-8 and TRBJ2-5, the full variable domain is EAGVTQSPTHLIKTRGQQATLRCSPISGHTSVYWYQQALGLGLQFLLWYDEGEERNRGNFPPRFSGRQFPNYSSELNVNALELEDSALYLCASSLVAKTQYFGPGTRLLVL.

J is TRBJ1-2 and V is TRBV5-6; 7 bases agree with TRBD1. Per germline, CDR1 SGHDT and CDR2 YYEEEE. This CDR3 comprises 17 residues. V dropped 0 bases and J dropped 10; count of bases not matched to a gene: 18. The CDR3 is CASSLAGGDRVVQSYTF. The DNA of the CDR3 is TGTGCCAGCAGCTTGGCCGGAGGGGACAGAGTAGTGCAGTCCTACACCTTC. Full variable domain (rest looked up from reference TRBV5-6 and TRBJ1-2): DAGVTQSPTHLIKTRGQQVTLRCSPKSGHDTVSWYQQALGQGPQFIFQYYEEEERQRGNFPDRFSGHQFPNYSSELNVNALLLGDSALYLCASSLAGGDRVVQSYTFGSGTRLTVV.

The V call is TRBV19, the J call TRBJ2-4; tentatively, D is TRBD1 (6 bases). Between the trimmed V and J ends, which lost 11 bases and 0 bases, there was a span of 11 bases. Per the germline V gene, CDR1 is LNHDA and CDR2 is SQIVND (reference sequence). This CDR3 is built from 13 residues. In DNA, the CDR3 is TGTGCCGCCTCACAGGGAGCCAAAAACATTCAGTACTTC. Protein: CAASQGAKNIQYF. Looking up the rest from reference TRBV19 and TRBJ2-4 gives the full variable domain: DGGITQSPKYLFRKEGQNVTLSCEQNLNHDAMYWYRQDPGQGLRLIYYSQIVNDFQKGDIAEGYSVSREKKESFPLTVTSAQKNPTAFYLCAASQGAKNIQYFGAGTRLSVL.

This clone has a handful of counts. The genes are TRBV10-1 and TRBJ1-1; D is possibly TRBD1 (5 bases). Germline CDR1 WNHNN, CDR2 SYGVQD (reference sequence). The CDR3 is made up of 15 amino acids. Trimming took 3 bases from V and 1 from J, leaving 12 bases between them. The CDR3 region has the DNA TGCGCCAGCAGTGACCCGTGGGGGGAGAACACTGAAGCTTTCTTT. This codes for CASSDPWGENTEAFF.

The chain combines TRBV11-3 with TRBJ2-1; 14 nucleotides match TRBD2. CDR1 and CDR2 from the germline V gene are SGHNT and YENEEA. This CDR3 has 18 amino acids. The trim removed 2 bases at V and 10 bases at J, leaving 13 bases unmatched. The CDR3 bases are TGTGCCAGCAGCTTATCCGGACTAGCGGGGGGACCCGGGCGGGAGCAGTTCTTC. Its protein is CASSLSGLAGGPGREQFF.

This chain uses TRBV11-2 with TRBJ1-4, with 7 bases aligning to TRBD1. V lost 5 bases, J lost 7 bases, and 7 bases stayed unmatched. Germline lookup yields CDR1 SGHAT and CDR2 FQNNGV. CDR3 length: 14 amino acids. CDR3 nucleotide sequence: TGTGCCAGCAGCCGGAGGGGGCAGGTTGAAAAACTGTTTTTT. Its translation is CASSRRGQVEKLFF.

In its sample, this clone was seen a few times. The rearrangement links TRBV7-8 to TRBJ2-1, with TRBD2 matching over 10 bases. Germline V gene sequence: CDR1 SGHVS, CDR2 FQNEAQ. Trimming removed 5 bases from V and 1 base from J; junction bases left unmatched: 2. This CDR3 spans 15 amino acids. The CDR3 protein is CASSLSGGSYNEQFF. The CDR3 DNA follows: TGTGCCAGCAGCCTTAGCGGGGGGTCCTACAATGAGCAGTTCTTC.

The chain couples TRBV28 to TRBJ2-5; 8 bases map to TRBD2. Germline CDR1 MDHEN, CDR2 SYDVKM. The CDR3 totals 16 residues. The V segment lost 5 bases and the J segment 5 bases; nucleotides outside the gene matches: 13. The CDR3 reads CASSLGASTSEETQYF. Written as DNA, the CDR3 is TGTGCCAGCAGTCTGGGCGCATCGACTAGCGAGGAGACCCAGTACTTC.

The chain is built from TRBV3-1 (or the pseudogene TRBV3-2) and TRBJ1-2; D remains unclear. V was shortened by 1 base and J by 4 bases, with 13 bases between the two germline ends. This CDR3 region has 15 residues. The germline gives CDR1 LGHDT, CDR2 YNNKEL (reference sequence). CDR3 nucleotides: TGTGCCAGCAGCCAAGGATCCTCTGGGAGCTATGGCTACACCTTC. Its protein is CASSQGSSGSYGYTF.

V and J are TRBV27 and TRBJ2-1; D is unclear. The germline V gene has CDR1 MNHEY and CDR2 SMNVEV (reference sequence). This CDR3 has 14 residues. V dropped 0 bases and J dropped 8 bases, with 11 bases sitting between them. CDR3 bases: TGTGCCAGCAGTTTATCGGAGATAGCTGATGAGCAGTTCTTC. Its translation: CASSLSEIADEQFF.

This clone qualifies as medium-sized. This could be a read error, since a much larger clone is one nucleotide away. The chain uses TRBV9 and TRBJ2-1; 7 bases are shared with TRBD2. The CDR3 contains 13 residues. V trimming: 3 bases; J trimming: 6 bases; junction bases outside the gene matches: 3. CDR1 and CDR2 from the germline V gene are SGDLS and YYNGEE. CDR3 in amino acids: CASSGGGINEQFF. CDR3 nucleotide sequence: TGTGCCAGCAGCGGGGGGGGGATCAATGAGCAGTTCTTC.

The CDR3: CASSRGTDHMNTEAFF. The CDR3 DNA reads TGTGCCAGCAGCCGAGGGACAGACCATATGAACACTGAAGCTTTCTTT. The V and J genes are TRBV5-4 and TRBJ1-1, with TRBD1 identical over 7 bases. Germline V gives CDR1 SGHNT, CDR2 YYREEE (reference sequence). With V trimmed by 4 bases and J by 0 bases, 9 bases remained unmatched. CDR3 length: 16 amino acids.

The J gene is TRBJ1-1, the V gene TRBV27; D remains unclear. This CDR3 is built from 14 residues. Germline V gene lookup returns CDR1 MNHEY and CDR2 SMNVEV (reference sequence). V was clipped by 2 bases and J by 1 base, with 8 bases between them. The CDR3 nucleotides read TGTGCCAGCAGTTTACAACAGCAGAACACTGAAGCTTTCTTT. It encodes CASSLQQQNTEAFF.

The J gene is TRBJ1-5, the V gene TRBV7-2; a possible D gene is TRBD1 (6 bases). Germline CDR1 SGHTA, CDR2 FQGNSA. This CDR3 has 15 amino acids. Trimming removed 5 bases at V and 2 bases at J, with 13 bases between. CDR3 sequence: CASSLQGLGNQPQHF. The CDR3 region has the DNA TGTGCCAGCAGCCTACAGGGTTTAGGCAATCAGCCCCAGCATTTT.

The chain joins TRBV5-1 to TRBJ2-2; D perhaps matches TRBD1 (6 bases). The V gene's germline CDR1 is SGHRS and CDR2 YFSETQ. The CDR3 contains 15 residues. Deletions cut 5 bases from V and 3 bases from J, with 14 bases between. DNA for the CDR3: TGCGCCAGCAGAGCAACAGGGTTTCACACCGGGGAGCTGTTTTTT. This gives the protein CASRATGFHTGELFF. The entire variable domain, with the rest obtained from reference TRBV5-1 and TRBJ2-2, is as follows: KAGVTQTPRYLIKTRGQQVTLSCSPISGHRSVSWYQQTPGQGLQFLFEYFSETQRNKGNFPGRFSGRQFSNSRSEMNVSTLELGDSALYLCASRATGFHTGELFFGEGSRLTVL.

V and J are TRBV5-1 and TRBJ2-3; 8 bases align to TRBD1. The CDR3 runs to 15 residues. Germline V gene sequence: CDR1 SGHRS, CDR2 YFSETQ. Germline trimming cut 2 bases from V and 4 bases from J; bases unmatched to any gene: 6. The CDR3 DNA follows: TGCGCCAGCAGCTTTGACAGGGGATCGGCAGATACGCAGTATTTT. It translates to CASSFDRGSADTQYF.